There are a few counts of the clone carrying this TCR beta chain. The antigen remains undetermined. The source of the sample is a study of post-analysis software for immune sequencing data. Study-wide background: Some patients lacked subtype; others had relapsing-remitting, secondary progressive or progressive-relapsing disease. Findings and limits, study-wide: Strong same-batch co-clustering of samples appeared with F measure clustering. There was significantly lower normalized Chao1 diversity in multiple sclerosis patients than in controls. The five TRBV segments detected at higher frequency in patients than in controls included TRBV5-6, TRBV5-1 and TRBV20-1.

Tagging with unique molecular identifiers was a feature of the TCR beta cDNA libraries. TCRdb re-called the PCR reads through MiXCR, storing one row per CDR3 protein. The sample carries fewer than 700,000 distinct CDR3 sequences, about 40% recorded once. The CDR3 length is 15 residues. Germline V gives CDR1 SEHNR, CDR2 FQNEAQ (reference sequence). The germline V and J ends were trimmed by 9 bases and 1 base, with 19 bases remaining between them. The TCR was taken from a girl aged 10 to 17 with multiple sclerosis. The material sequenced was blood. The chain recombines TRBV7-9 with TRBJ2-7; a weak D match, TRBD2 (5 bases). The CDR3 DNA is TGTGCCAGTCGAGGAGGCCCCAGCGATTCCTACGAGCAGTACTTC. It yields the protein CASRGGPSDSYEQYF. Full variable domain (missing parts from reference TRBV7-9 and TRBJ2-7): DTGVSQNPRHKITKRGQNVTFRCDPISEHNRLYWYRQTLGQGPEFLTYFQNEAQLEKSRLLSDRFSAERPKGSFSTLEIQRTEQGDSAMYLCASRGGPSDSYEQYFGPGTRLTVT.